The T cell receptor (beta chain) described here comes from a study of cytomegalovirus exposure and HLA in healthy donors. On this clone itself: Antigen specificity is unknown.

Study-wide results and caveats: Per a later analysis, 15,000 to 20,000 TCR beta sequences showed association with HLA alleles at 0.05 false discovery rate.

PCR used 60 Vbeta primers and 13 Jbeta primers. Profiled with immunoSEQ multiplex PCR; TCRdb holds only in-frame clones, not every one. The sample holds under 200,000 clones, approximately 80% seen once. Germline CDR1 MNHEY, CDR2 SVGAGI. V was cut by 4 bases and J by 0 bases, with 10 bases left in between. CDR3 length: 15 amino acids. This sequence joins TRBV6-5 and TRBJ1-5, with D possibly TRBD1 on 6 matching bases. This receptor was taken from a woman in her 50s in good health and CMV-seronegative. The material sequenced was PBMCs. In DNA form, the CDR3 reads TGTGCCAGCAGTTTGAACAGGGATAGCAATCAGCCCCAGCATTTT. The encoded protein is CASSLNRDSNQPQHF.